Each of the 25 T cell receptor beta chains below was sequenced from the same sample in a study of prognosis after radiotherapy for stage I lung cancer. With two-round multiplex PCR, TCR beta CDR3 sequences were amplified from genomic DNA. Used in first-round PCR were primers specific to each TRBV and TRBJ gene. TCRdb reprocessed the multiplex PCR reads via MiXCR and lists one record per CDR3 protein. This sample has fewer than 20,000 distinct CDR3 sequences, with around 47% found just once. The sequencing used PBMCs, collected before or after stereotactic body radiation therapy (not recorded which). The receptors were gathered from a donor over 45 with non-small cell lung cancer.

This clonotype was seen a few times. This could be a read error, since a much larger clone is one nucleotide away. The CDR3 DNA reads as TGTGCCAGCAGCTTTCGGGGGGAAGATACCCAGTACTTC. Protein: CASSFRGEDTQYF. The chain is built from TRBV7-9 and TRBJ2-5, with 7 bases that match TRBD2. CDR1 is SEHNR, CDR2 FQNEAQ, per germline (reference sequence). This CDR3 contains 13 residues.

This clonotype appeared many times. The chain links TRBV10-3 to TRBJ2-7, with D possibly TRBD1 on 6 matching bases. CDR3 length equals 16 residues. V lost 4 bases to trimming and J lost 3 bases, with 19 bases between them. Per germline, CDR1 ENHRY and CDR2 SYGVKD. CDR3 sequence reads: CAISATGTLGNYEQYF. The CDR3 bases are TGTGCCATCAGTGCGACAGGCACACTAGGAAACTACGAGCAGTACTTC.

This chain links TRBV2 with TRBJ2-7; D possibly corresponds to TRBD1 (5 bases). V shed 5 bases and J shed 4 bases, with 9 bases lying between them. This CDR3 has 12 residues. Per germline, CDR1 SNHLY and CDR2 FYNNEI. This chain's CDR3 is CASSRQLYEQYF. CDR3 DNA: TGTGCCAGCAGTCGACAGCTGTACGAGCAGTACTTC.

This clonotype has at least ten counts. The chain has TRBV27 and TRBJ2-3; no firm D call. This CDR3 comprises 13 residues. V gave up 8 bases and J gave up 8 bases, with 17 bases separating them. The germline CDR1 and CDR2 sequences are MNHEY and SMNVEV (reference sequence). CDR3 in amino acids: CASGQRAEGTQYF. In DNA, the CDR3 is TGTGCCAGCGGGCAAAGGGCTGAAGGTACGCAGTATTTT.

This clonotype is deemed medium-sized. V and J are TRBV6-1 and TRBJ2-3; tentatively, D is TRBD2 (6 bases). This CDR3 region has 15 residues. Germline CDR1 MNHNS, CDR2 SASEGT. With 6 bases removed from V and 0 bases from J, the gap between germline ends came to 13 bases. The chain's CDR3 is CASRTGTHSTDTQYF. The DNA for the CDR3 is TGTGCCAGCAGAACCGGGACTCATAGCACAGATACGCAGTATTTT.

Details on this clonotype: A far larger clone is one nucleotide away, so this likely arose from a read error. The rearrangement links TRBV28 to TRBJ1-5; 7 bases map to TRBD1. The germline V gene encodes CDR1 MDHEN and CDR2 SYDVKM. Trimming removed 7 bases from V and 4 bases from J; junction bases left unmatched: 10. CDR3 length equals 15 residues. CDR3 sequence: CASILGSTGNQPQHF. The CDR3 nucleotides are TGTGCCAGCATCTTAGGGTCGACAGGGAATCAGCCCCAGCATTTT.

About this clonotype itself: A far bigger clonotype differs at one base, so this is likely a read error. This chain joins TRBV6-2 or TRBV6-3 and TRBJ1-5; TRBD1 is a possible D gene (6 bases). The CDR3 loop spans 15 amino acids. Trimming took off 5 bases at V and 4 bases at J, with 15 bases between the two ends. In germline, CDR1 is MNHEY, CDR2 SVGEGT. The CDR3 coding sequence is TGTGCCAGCAGTGAAGACAGGAGCCTGAATCAGCCCCAGCATTTT. Translating it yields CASSEDRSLNQPQHF.

The V and J genes are TRBV6-1 and TRBJ2-3, with 8 bases aligning to TRBD2. Trimming cost V 5 bases and J 1 base; bases outside gene matches: 2. The CDR3 extends over 14 amino acids. Per the germline V gene, CDR1 is MNHNS and CDR2 is SASEGT. CDR3 sequence: CASSSGGGTDTQYF. As DNA, the CDR3 is TGTGCCAGCAGTAGCGGGGGCGGCACAGATACGCAGTATTTT.

This clonotype has a count of ten or more. The V gene is TRBV20-1, the J gene TRBJ2-1; 8 positions match TRBD2. V shed 0 bases and J 4 bases; nucleotides not matched to a gene: 14. CDR1 is DFQATT and CDR2 is SNEGSKA in the germline V gene (reference sequence). The CDR3 covers 18 residues. CDR3 sequence (DNA): TGCAGTGCTAGAGATCATCGCCGCGGAGCGGGAGCTTACAATGAGCAGTTCTTC. Amino acids: CSARDHRRGAGAYNEQFF.

This clonotype was seen many times. The CDR3 DNA sequence: TGTGCCAGCAGTTTTGGGGGGCGACCGAACAATGAGCAGTTCTTC. This encodes CASSFGGRPNNEQFF. The rearrangement links TRBV28 to TRBJ2-1; possibly TRBD1 or TRBD2 for D (6 bases each). The CDR3 contains 15 residues. The V and J ends lost 3 bases and 5 bases respectively, with 14 bases between them. Germline lookup yields CDR1 MDHEN and CDR2 SYDVKM. Supplemented by reference TRBV28 and TRBJ2-1, the full variable domain reads DVKVTQSSRYLVKRTGEKVFLECVQDMDHENMFWYRQDPGLGLRLIYFSYDVKMKEKGDIPEGYSVSREKKERFSLILESASTNQTSMYLCASSFGGRPNNEQFFGPGTRLTVL.

The chain recombines TRBV18 with TRBJ2-1, with 9 bases identical to TRBD2. J lost 6 bases, V lost 0 bases, and 9 bases had no gene match. The CDR3 has 17 residues. Germline lookup yields CDR1 KGHSH and CDR2 LQKENI. The CDR3 region has the DNA TGTGCCAGCTCACCACCAGGCGGGGGGGGGCAATTCAATGAGCAGTTCTTC. Amino acid sequence: CASSPPGGGGQFNEQFF.

This clonotype was seen ten or more times. The rearrangement uses TRBV10-3 and TRBJ2-1; 11 bases line up with TRBD1. CDR1 and CDR2 (germline): ENHRY, SYGVKD. CDR3 length equals 16 residues. V lost 8 bases, J lost 7 bases, and 13 bases stayed unmatched. The CDR3 sequence: CAISVDRGPEGNEQFF. DNA for the CDR3: TGTGCCATCTCTGTGGACAGGGGGCCCGAGGGGAATGAGCAGTTCTTC.

A word on this clonotype: This sequence may be a read error, since a much larger clone differs from it by one base. V is TRBV6-1 and J is TRBJ2-5; D gene unclear. Per germline, CDR1 MNHNS and CDR2 SASEGT. The CDR3 extends over 11 amino acids. The V and J ends lost 8 bases and 1 base respectively, with 5 bases between them. CDR3 sequence: CASLGQETQYF. The CDR3 bases are TGTGCCAGCCTGGGCCAAGAGACCCAGTACTTC.

Many counts were recorded for this clonotype. The gene calls are TRBV3-1 and TRBJ2-1; TRBD2 matches at 10 bases. The CDR3 contains 17 residues. After removal of 2 bases from V and 8 bases from J, the junction contained 12 bases not matched to a gene. Germline V gene data show CDR1 as LGHDT and CDR2 as YNNKEL (reference sequence). The CDR3 loop is CASSQRLTSGLRDEQFF. CDR3 bases: TGTGCCAGCAGCCAAAGACTGACTAGCGGGCTTCGAGATGAGCAGTTCTTC.

This clonotype was counted at least ten times. V is TRBV20-1 and J is TRBJ1-6, with D tentatively TRBD1 (5 bases). The CDR3 totals 14 residues. The V gene's germline CDR1 is DFQATT and CDR2 SNEGSKA (reference sequence). V was cut by 2 bases and J by 5 bases, with 10 bases left in between. The CDR3 DNA is TGCAGTGCTAGAAAGGGGTTCGATAATTCACCCCTCCACTTT. This gives the protein CSARKGFDNSPLHF.

In regard to this clonotype: A far larger clone is one nucleotide away, so this likely arose from a read error. This rearrangement joins TRBV6-4 to TRBJ2-7; TRBD1 aligns across 8 bases. CDR3 size: 14 residues. The germline gives CDR1 MRHNA, CDR2 SNTAGT. V was clipped by 5 bases and J by 5 bases; unmatched bases: 8. The CDR3 nucleotides are TGTGCCAGCAGTTCCCGCAGGGGGCAGAACGAGCAGTACTTC. Amino acid sequence: CASSSRRGQNEQYF.

This clonotype was found once. The chain recombines TRBV6-1 with TRBJ2-7, with 7 bases matching TRBD2. The germline V gene has CDR1 MNHNS and CDR2 SASEGT. V shed 6 bases and J 0 bases; nucleotides not matched to a gene: 5. The CDR3 sequence is 14 residues long. DNA for the CDR3: TGTGCCAGCAGAATACTAGCGCGCTCCTACGAGCAGTACTTC. Translated: CASRILARSYEQYF.

This clonotype showed up many times. The J gene is TRBJ1-1, the V gene TRBV9, with D possibly TRBD1 on 5 matching bases. V dropped 2 bases and J dropped 0 bases, with 11 bases sitting between them. Germline-derived CDR1 and CDR2 are SGDLS and YYNGEE. The CDR3 spans 15 residues. The CDR3 loop reads CASSVQGDMNTEAFF. In DNA form, the CDR3 reads TGTGCCAGCAGCGTGCAGGGAGACATGAACACTGAAGCTTTCTTT.

To note about this clonotype: At one boundary the junction diverges from the germline segment, which might be a read error. The V and J genes are TRBV7-9 and TRBJ2-7, with D hard to call. The CDR3 totals 12 residues. The germline CDR1 and CDR2 sequences are SEHNR and FQNEAQ (reference sequence). In nucleotides, the CDR3 is TGTGCCAGCAGCGTACTCGGGTACGAGCATTACTTT. Translation gives CASSVLGYEHYF.

The gene calls are TRBV27 and TRBJ1-2, with TRBD1 as a possible D gene (6 bases). Trimming stripped 0 bases from V and 2 bases from J, with 10 bases between. The CDR3 runs to 15 residues. From germline, CDR1 is MNHEY and CDR2 SMNVEV (reference sequence). CDR3 bases: TGTGCCAGCAGTTTATCCTTCGGACAGAACTATGGCTACACCTTC. Translation gives CASSLSFGQNYGYTF.

Many counts were recorded for this clonotype. V gene TRBV5-1 combines with J gene TRBJ2-7, with 8 positions matching TRBD1. The CDR3 spans 17 residues. J gave up 7 bases and V 0 bases, and 15 bases lay outside the gene matches. Germline V gene data show CDR1 as SGHRS and CDR2 as YFSETQ. CDR3 in amino acids: CASSLAGSPGGMGEQYF. CDR3 DNA sequence: TGCGCCAGCAGCTTGGCCGGCAGTCCAGGGGGCATGGGGGAGCAGTACTTC.

The V call is TRBV18, the J call TRBJ2-1, with TRBD2 matching over 14 bases. V shed 3 bases, J shed 7 bases, and the junction held 2 bases outside the gene matches. This CDR3 is 15 amino acids long. Germline CDR1 KGHSH, CDR2 LQKENI. In nucleotides, the CDR3 is TGTGCCAGCTCACCCGGGACTAGCGGGAGTAATGAGCAGTTCTTC. It specifies CASSPGTSGSNEQFF.

Points on this clonotype: One end of the junction varies from germline; a read error may be responsible. This rearrangement joins TRBV10-3 to TRBJ2-1; 8 bases align to TRBD2. Germline CDR1 ENHRY, CDR2 SYGVKD. CDR3 size: 16 residues. The CDR3: CAISEPGRDSYNDQFF. Written as DNA, the CDR3 is TGTGCCATCAGTGAGCCCGGGAGGGACTCCTACAATGACCAGTTCTTC.

A remark on this clonotype: Given a much more abundant clone one base away, this may be a read error. This CDR3 is CASLGYNERFF. The CDR3 DNA reads TGTGCCAGCTTGGGGTATAATGAGCGGTTCTTC. The rearrangement links TRBV6-1 to TRBJ2-1; no reliable D call. The germline V gene has CDR1 MNHNS and CDR2 SASEGT. The CDR3 loop spans 11 amino acids.

For this clonotype: The junction and the germline gene differ at one end; a read error may be behind it. V usage is TRBV28 and J usage is TRBJ2-7; a weak D match, TRBD2 (7 bases). The CDR3 spans 17 residues. CDR1 MDHEN and CDR2 SYDVKM come from the germline V gene. CDR3 loop: CASSLFHRAQGRGELYF. DNA for the CDR3: TGTGCCAGCAGTTTATTCCACAGGGCGCAGGGTCGGGGGGAGCTGTACTTC. Full variable domain (outside the CDR3, taken from reference TRBV28 and TRBJ2-7): DVKVTQSSRYLVKRTGEKVFLECVQDMDHENMFWYRQDPGLGLRLIYFSYDVKMKEKGDIPEGYSVSREKKERFSLILESASTNQTSMYLCASSLFHRAQGRGELYFGPGTRLTVT.